The 13 T cell receptor beta chains below all came from one sample that was sequenced in a study of shared clonotypes between healthy human individuals. Sequencing was performed with immunoSEQ multiplex PCR; in TCRdb, only in-frame clones are kept and a portion is missing. The repertoire holds some 580,000 clones, with approximately 97% as singletons. Sequenced sample: naive CD4+ T cells sorted from blood. The subset: CD45RA+ positively selected. The receptors come from a woman in her 30s in good health.

The chain joins TRBV19 to TRBJ2-3, with D possibly matching TRBD1 (6 bases). From germline, CDR1 is LNHDA and CDR2 SQIVND (reference sequence). CDR3 size: 15 residues. V was cut by 1 base and J by 2 bases, with 10 bases left in between. The CDR3 loop reads CASSIAGDNTDTQYF. As DNA, the CDR3 is TGTGCCAGTAGTATAGCAGGGGACAACACAGATACGCAGTATTTT.

This chain connects TRBV2 to TRBJ2-5; tentatively, D is TRBD2 (6 bases). V lost 6 bases and J 2 bases, leaving 13 bases between the germline ends. This CDR3 has 14 amino acids. CDR1 is SNHLY and CDR2 is FYNNEI in the germline V gene. The CDR3 region has the DNA TGTGCCAGCAGGACCCGGGACTTTCAAGAGACCCAGTACTTC. It specifies CASRTRDFQETQYF. Variable domain in full (rest from reference TRBV2 and TRBJ2-5): EPEVTQTPSHQVTQMGQEVILRCVPISNHLYFYWYRQILGQKVEFLVSFYNNEISEKSEIFDDQFSVERPDGSNFTLKIRSTKLEDSAMYFCASRTRDFQETQYFGPGTRLLVL.

The gene calls are TRBV6-1 and TRBJ2-1; no clear D. Trimming took 7 bases from V and 12 from J, leaving 16 bases between them. This CDR3 is built from 12 residues. The germline V gene has CDR1 MNHNS and CDR2 SASEGT. CDR3 region: CASTGPNGWQFF. The CDR3 DNA is TGTGCCAGCACTGGACCAAACGGTTGGCAGTTCTTC.

V usage is TRBV16 and J usage is TRBJ2-5; D is unclear. Germline values: CDR1 KGHSY, CDR2 FQNENV. CDR3 length equals 15 residues. Trimming cost V 1 base and J 1 base, with 10 bases left between them. In nucleotides, the CDR3 is TGTGCCAGCAGCCAATTTCAGCGATCCCAAGAGACCCAGTACTTC. Protein product: CASSQFQRSQETQYF.

The J gene is TRBJ2-7, the V gene TRBV7-8, with 7 bases lining up with TRBD1. The germline V gene has CDR1 SGHVS and CDR2 FQNEAQ. This CDR3 region has 14 residues. With 3 bases clipped from V and 0 bases from J, the junction kept 2 bases outside the gene matches. CDR3 loop: CASSFDRVSYEQYF. The CDR3 nucleotides are TGTGCCAGCAGCTTCGACAGGGTCTCCTACGAGCAGTACTTC.

This clone was detected only once. CDR3 sequence reads: CASSDLGPSTYEQYF. As DNA, the CDR3 is TGTGCCAGCAGTGATTTGGGGCCCTCAACCTACGAGCAGTACTTC. The V call is TRBV2, the J call TRBJ2-7; D perhaps matches TRBD1 (5 bases). The germline gives CDR1 SNHLY, CDR2 FYNNEI. V lost 3 bases and J lost 2, with 14 bases in between. There are 15 residues in the CDR3.

The chain recombines TRBV2 with TRBJ1-4; D is unclear. The V gene lost 2 bases and the J gene lost 8 bases, with 12 bases spanning the gap. Germline assignment: CDR1 SNHLY and CDR2 FYNNEI. The CDR3 runs 14 residues. CDR3 DNA sequence: TGTGCCAGCAGTGAACGCAGGATGCAGGAAAAACTGTTTTTT. Residues: CASSERRMQEKLFF.

In regard to this clone: At one end, the junction sequence differs from germline, possibly due to a read error. This sequence joins TRBV2 and TRBJ2-5; 10 nucleotides align to TRBD2. The CDR3 runs 17 residues. Germline V gene lookup returns CDR1 SNHLY and CDR2 FYNNEI. The CDR3: CASSPHYIAGGQEAQYF. CDR3 coding DNA: TGTGCCAGCAGTCCGCACTATATAGCGGGAGGCCAAGAGGCCCAGTACTTC.

This clone is a singleton in its sample. This chain links TRBV10-2 with TRBJ2-5; the match to TRBD1 covers 7 bases. V was clipped by 0 bases and J by 3 bases; unmatched bases: 1. The germline V gene encodes CDR1 WSHSY and CDR2 SAAADI. The CDR3 totals 14 residues. CDR3: CASSESGTEETQYF. The DNA of the CDR3 is TGCGCCAGCAGTGAGTCGGGGACAGAAGAGACCCAGTACTTC.

In DNA form, the CDR3 reads TGTGCCAGCAGGCGGACGGCAACTAATGAAAAACTGTTTTTT. Translated: CASRRTATNEKLFF. V gene TRBV6-4 combines with J gene TRBJ1-4; D is unresolved. Germline V CDR1 and CDR2: MRHNA, SNTAGT. The CDR3 runs 14 residues. Trimming shortened V by 6 bases and J by 0 bases, and 8 bases separated the two germline ends.

The CDR3 DNA sequence: TGTGCCAGCAAGACCGACAGGGGCCGTTTTGGAAATGAGCAGTTCTTC. Translated: CASKTDRGRFGNEQFF. The genes are TRBV6-6 and TRBJ2-1; the match to TRBD1 covers 8 bases. This CDR3 region has 16 residues. Germline loops: CDR1 MNHNY, CDR2 SVGAGI (reference sequence). The V gene end was trimmed by 7 bases and the J gene end by 7 bases; junction bases not matched to a gene: 15.

This rearrangement joins TRBV28 to TRBJ2-3; 10 nucleotides match TRBD1. The V gene end was trimmed by 1 base and the J gene end by 12 bases; junction bases not matched to a gene: 7. There are 14 residues in the CDR3. Germline V gene lookup returns CDR1 MDHEN and CDR2 SYDVKM. The CDR3 DNA reads as TGTGCCAGCAGTTTATTGGGACAGGGGTCTTCACAGTATTTT. Its protein is CASSLLGQGSSQYF.

The V and J genes are TRBV28 and TRBJ1-3, with D possibly TRBD1 on 6 matching bases. Germline CDR1 is MDHEN and CDR2 is SYDVKM. The ends were cut back, 1 base at V and 0 bases at J, with 13 bases in the middle. The CDR3 consists of 17 residues. The CDR3 bases are TGTGCCAGCAGTTTATTATCAGGGGTCAGCTCTGGAAACACCATATATTTT. Its translation is CASSLLSGVSSGNTIYF.